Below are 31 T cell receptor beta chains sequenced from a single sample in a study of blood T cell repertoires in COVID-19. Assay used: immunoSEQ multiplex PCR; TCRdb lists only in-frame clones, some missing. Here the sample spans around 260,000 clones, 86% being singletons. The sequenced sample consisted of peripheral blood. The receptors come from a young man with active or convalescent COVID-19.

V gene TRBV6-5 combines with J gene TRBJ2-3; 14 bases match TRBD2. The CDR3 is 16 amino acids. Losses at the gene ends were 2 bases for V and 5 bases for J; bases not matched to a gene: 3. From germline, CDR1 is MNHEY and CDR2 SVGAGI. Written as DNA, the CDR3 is TGTGCCAGCAGTTACCGGGGACTAGCGGGGGAAGATACGCAGTATTTT. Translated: CASSYRGLAGEDTQYF.

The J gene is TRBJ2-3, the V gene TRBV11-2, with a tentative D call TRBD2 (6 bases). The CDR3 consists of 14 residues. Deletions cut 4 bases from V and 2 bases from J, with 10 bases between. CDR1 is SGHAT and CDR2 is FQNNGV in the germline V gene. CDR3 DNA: TGTGCCAGCAGCTCAGGGACTGTCACAGATACGCAGTATTTT. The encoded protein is CASSSGTVTDTQYF.

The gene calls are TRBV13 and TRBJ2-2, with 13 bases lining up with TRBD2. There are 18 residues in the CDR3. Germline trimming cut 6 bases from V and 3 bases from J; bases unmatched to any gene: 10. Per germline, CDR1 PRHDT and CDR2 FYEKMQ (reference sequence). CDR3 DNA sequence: TGTGCCAGCAGACAACTAGCGGGAGGGCCTTTCGACACCGGGGAGCTGTTTTTT. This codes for CASRQLAGGPFDTGELFF.

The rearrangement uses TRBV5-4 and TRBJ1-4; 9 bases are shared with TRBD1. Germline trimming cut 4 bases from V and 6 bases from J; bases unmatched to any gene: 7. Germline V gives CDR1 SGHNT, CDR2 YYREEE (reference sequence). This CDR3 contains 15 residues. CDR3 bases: TGTGCCAGCAGCCCGAACCGGGACAGGGATGAAAAACTGTTTTTT. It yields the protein CASSPNRDRDEKLFF. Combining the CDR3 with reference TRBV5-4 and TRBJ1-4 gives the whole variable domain ETGVTQSPTHLIKTRGQQVTLRCSSQSGHNTVSWYQQALGQGPQFIFQYYREEENGRGNFPPRFSGLQFPNYSSELNVNALELDDSALYLCASSPNRDRDEKLFFGSGTQLSVL.

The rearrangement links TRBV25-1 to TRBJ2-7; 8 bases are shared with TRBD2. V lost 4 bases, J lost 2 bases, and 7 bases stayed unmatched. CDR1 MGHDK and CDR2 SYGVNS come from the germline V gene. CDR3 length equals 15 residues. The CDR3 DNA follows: TGTGCCAGCAGTGCGTTAGCGGGAAGAACCTACGAGCAGTACTTC. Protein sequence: CASSALAGRTYEQYF.

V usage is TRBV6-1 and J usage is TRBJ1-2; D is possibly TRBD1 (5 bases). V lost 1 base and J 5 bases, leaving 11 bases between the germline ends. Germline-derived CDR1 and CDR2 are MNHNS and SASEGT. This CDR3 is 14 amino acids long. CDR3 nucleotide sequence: TGTGCCAGCAGTGAAGAGGGGCCCCGTTATGGCTACACCTTC. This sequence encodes CASSEEGPRYGYTF.

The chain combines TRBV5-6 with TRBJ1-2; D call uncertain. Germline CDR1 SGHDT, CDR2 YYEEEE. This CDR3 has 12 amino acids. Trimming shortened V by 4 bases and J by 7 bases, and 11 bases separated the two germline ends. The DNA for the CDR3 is TGTGCCAGCAGCCAATACAGTAGTGGCTACACCTTC. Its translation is CASSQYSSGYTF.

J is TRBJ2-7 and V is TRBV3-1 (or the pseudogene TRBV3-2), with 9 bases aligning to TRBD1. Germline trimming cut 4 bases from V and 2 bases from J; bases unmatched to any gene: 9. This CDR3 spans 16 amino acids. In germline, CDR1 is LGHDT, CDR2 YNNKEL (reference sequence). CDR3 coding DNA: TGTGCCAGCAGCCCGACGGACAGGGGAACCCCCTACGAGCAGTACTTC. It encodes CASSPTDRGTPYEQYF.

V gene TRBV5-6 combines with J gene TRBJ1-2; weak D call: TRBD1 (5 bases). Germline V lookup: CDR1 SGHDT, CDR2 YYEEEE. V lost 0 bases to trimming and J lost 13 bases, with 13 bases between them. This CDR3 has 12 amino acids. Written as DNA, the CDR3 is TGTGCCAGCAGCTTGGTTCCAAGCCAGGGCACCTTC. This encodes CASSLVPSQGTF. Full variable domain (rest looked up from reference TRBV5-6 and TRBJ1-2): DAGVTQSPTHLIKTRGQQVTLRCSPKSGHDTVSWYQQALGQGPQFIFQYYEEEERQRGNFPDRFSGHQFPNYSSELNVNALLLGDSALYLCASSLVPSQGTFGSGTRLTVV.

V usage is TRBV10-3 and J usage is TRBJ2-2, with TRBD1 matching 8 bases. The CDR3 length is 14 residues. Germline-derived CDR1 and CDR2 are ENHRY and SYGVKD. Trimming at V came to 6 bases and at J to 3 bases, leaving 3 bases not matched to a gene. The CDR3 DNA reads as TGTGCCATCAGGACAGGGGTGGACACCGGGGAGCTGTTTTTT. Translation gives CAIRTGVDTGELFF.

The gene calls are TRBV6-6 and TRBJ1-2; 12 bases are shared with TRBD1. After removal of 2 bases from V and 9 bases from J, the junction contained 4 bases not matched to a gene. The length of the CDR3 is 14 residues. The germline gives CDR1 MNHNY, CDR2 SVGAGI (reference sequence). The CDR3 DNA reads TGTGCCAGCAGTTACCCCGGGACAGGGGGCAGCTACACCTTC. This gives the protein CASSYPGTGGSYTF.

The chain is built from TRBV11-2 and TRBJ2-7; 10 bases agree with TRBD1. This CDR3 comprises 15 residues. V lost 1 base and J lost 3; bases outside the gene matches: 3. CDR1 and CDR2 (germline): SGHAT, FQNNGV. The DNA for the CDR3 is TGTGCCAGCAGCTTAGTTGGGACAGGGGTCTACGAGCAGTACTTC. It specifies CASSLVGTGVYEQYF.

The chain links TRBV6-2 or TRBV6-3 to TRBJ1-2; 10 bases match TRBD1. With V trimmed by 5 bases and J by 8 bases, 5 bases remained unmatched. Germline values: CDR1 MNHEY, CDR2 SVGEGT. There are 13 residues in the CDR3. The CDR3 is CASSLDRGTGYTF. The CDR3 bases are TGTGCCAGCAGTCTGGACAGGGGGACGGGCTACACCTTC.

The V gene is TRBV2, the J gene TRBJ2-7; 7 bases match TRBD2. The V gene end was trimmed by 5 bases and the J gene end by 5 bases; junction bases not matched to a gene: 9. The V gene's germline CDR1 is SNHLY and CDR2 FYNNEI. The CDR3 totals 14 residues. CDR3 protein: CASSSQGGLDEQYF. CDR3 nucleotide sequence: TGTGCCAGCAGTTCCCAGGGAGGGCTGGACGAGCAGTACTTC.

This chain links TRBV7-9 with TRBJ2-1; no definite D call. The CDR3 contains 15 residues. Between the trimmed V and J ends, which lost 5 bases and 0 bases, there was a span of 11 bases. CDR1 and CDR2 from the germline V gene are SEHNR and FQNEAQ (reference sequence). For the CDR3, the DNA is TGTGCCAGCAGCACGCCCTTGAGCTCCTACAATGAGCAGTTCTTC. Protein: CASSTPLSSYNEQFF.

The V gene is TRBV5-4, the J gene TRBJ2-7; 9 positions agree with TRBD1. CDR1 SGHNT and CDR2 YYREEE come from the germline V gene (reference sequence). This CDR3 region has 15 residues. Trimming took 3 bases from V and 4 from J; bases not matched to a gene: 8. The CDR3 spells CASSYITGGEYEQYF. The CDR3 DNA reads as TGTGCCAGCAGCTATATAACAGGGGGCGAGTACGAGCAGTACTTC.

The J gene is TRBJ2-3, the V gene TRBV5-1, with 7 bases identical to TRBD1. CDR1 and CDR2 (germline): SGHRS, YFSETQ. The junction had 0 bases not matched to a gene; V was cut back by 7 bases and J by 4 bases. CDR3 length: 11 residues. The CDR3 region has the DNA TGCGCCAGCGGACAGGCAGATACGCAGTATTTT. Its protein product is CASGQADTQYF.

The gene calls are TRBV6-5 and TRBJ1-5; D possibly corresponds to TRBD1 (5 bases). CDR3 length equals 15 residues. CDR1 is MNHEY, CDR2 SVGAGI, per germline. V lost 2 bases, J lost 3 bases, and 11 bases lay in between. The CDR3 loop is CASSYGGGNNQPQHF. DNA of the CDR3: TGTGCCAGCAGTTACGGGGGGGGAAACAATCAGCCCCAGCATTTT.

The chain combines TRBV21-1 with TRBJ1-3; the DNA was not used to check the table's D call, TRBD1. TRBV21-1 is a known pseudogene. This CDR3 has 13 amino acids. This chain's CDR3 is CASSTTQGNTIYF. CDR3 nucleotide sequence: TGTGCCAGCAGCACAACACAGGGAAACACCATATATTTT.

CDR3 sequence: CASSVQDRGGETQYF. In DNA form, the CDR3 reads TGTGCCAGCAGCGTCCAAGATAGGGGTGGCGAGACCCAGTACTTC. The V call is TRBV9, the J call TRBJ2-5; a possible D gene is TRBD1 (5 bases). Germline CDR1 is SGDLS and CDR2 is YYNGEE. This CDR3 contains 15 residues. Trimming left V 2 bases short and J 5 bases short, with 16 bases between.

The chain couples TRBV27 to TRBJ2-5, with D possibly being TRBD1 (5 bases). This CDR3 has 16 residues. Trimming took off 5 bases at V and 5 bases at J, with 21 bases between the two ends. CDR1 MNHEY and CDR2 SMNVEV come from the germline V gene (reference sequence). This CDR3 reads CASSPPRQTGWETQYF. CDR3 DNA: TGTGCCAGCAGTCCCCCCCGACAGACCGGGTGGGAGACCCAGTACTTC.

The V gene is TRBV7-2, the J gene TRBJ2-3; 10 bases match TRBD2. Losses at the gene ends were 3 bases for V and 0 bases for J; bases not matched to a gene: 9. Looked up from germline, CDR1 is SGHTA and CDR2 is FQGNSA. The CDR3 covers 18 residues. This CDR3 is CASSFLAGARLSTDTQYF. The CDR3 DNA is TGTGCCAGCAGCTTCCTAGCGGGAGCTAGACTTAGCACAGATACGCAGTATTTT.

The CDR3 region is CASSQDPGSLAGVSDEQYF. CDR3 nucleotide sequence: TGCGCCAGCAGCCAAGATCCGGGGTCACTAGCGGGAGTTTCAGACGAGCAGTACTTC. The V gene is TRBV4-3, the J gene TRBJ2-7; 11 bases map to TRBD2. Germline values: CDR1 LGHNA, CDR2 YSLEER. The V segment lost 0 bases and the J segment 5 bases; nucleotides outside the gene matches: 15. The CDR3 covers 19 residues.

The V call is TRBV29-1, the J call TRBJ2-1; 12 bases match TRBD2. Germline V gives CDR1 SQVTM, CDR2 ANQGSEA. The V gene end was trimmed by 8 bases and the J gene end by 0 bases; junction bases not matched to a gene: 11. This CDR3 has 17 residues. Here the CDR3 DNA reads TGCAGCCTTCAGGGACTAGCGGGTATGAGCTCCTACAATGAGCAGTTCTTC. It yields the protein CSLQGLAGMSSYNEQFF.

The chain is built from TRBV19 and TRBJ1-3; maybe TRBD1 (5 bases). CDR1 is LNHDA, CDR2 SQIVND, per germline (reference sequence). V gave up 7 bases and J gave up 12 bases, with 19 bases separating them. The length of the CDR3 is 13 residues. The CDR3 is CASMSGLGWGIYF. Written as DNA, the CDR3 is TGTGCCAGTATGTCGGGACTCGGATGGGGCATATATTTT.

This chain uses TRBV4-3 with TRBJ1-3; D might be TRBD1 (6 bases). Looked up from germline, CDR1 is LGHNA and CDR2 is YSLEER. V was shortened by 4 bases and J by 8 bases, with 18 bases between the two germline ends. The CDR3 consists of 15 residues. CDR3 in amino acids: CASSRHSGVRDTIYF. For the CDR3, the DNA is TGCGCCAGCAGCCGCCACTCAGGGGTTCGGGACACCATATATTTT.

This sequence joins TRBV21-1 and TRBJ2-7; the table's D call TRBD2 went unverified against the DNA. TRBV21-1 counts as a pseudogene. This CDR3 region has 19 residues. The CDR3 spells CASSLGLAGNPPLTYEQYF. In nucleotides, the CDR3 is TGTGCCAGCAGCTTAGGGCTAGCGGGAAACCCCCCCCTAACCTACGAGCAGTACTTC.

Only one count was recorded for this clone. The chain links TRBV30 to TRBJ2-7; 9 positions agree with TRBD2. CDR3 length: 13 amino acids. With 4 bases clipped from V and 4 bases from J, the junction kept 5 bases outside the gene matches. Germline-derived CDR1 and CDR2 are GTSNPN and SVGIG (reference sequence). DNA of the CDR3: TGTGCCTGGATTCTTAGCGGGGGATACGAGCAGTACTTC. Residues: CAWILSGGYEQYF.

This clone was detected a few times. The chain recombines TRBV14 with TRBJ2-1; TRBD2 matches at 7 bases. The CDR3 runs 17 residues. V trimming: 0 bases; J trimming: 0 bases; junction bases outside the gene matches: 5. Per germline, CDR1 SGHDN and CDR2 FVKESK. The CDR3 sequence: CASSQEREYSSYNEQFF. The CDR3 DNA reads TGTGCCAGCAGCCAAGAGCGGGAGTACAGCTCCTACAATGAGCAGTTCTTC.

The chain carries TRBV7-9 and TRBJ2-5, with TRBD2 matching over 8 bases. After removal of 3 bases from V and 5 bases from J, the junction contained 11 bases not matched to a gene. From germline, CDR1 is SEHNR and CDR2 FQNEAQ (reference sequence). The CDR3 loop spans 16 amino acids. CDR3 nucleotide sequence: TGTGCCAGCAGCTTCTGGTCGGGGACTAGACCGGAGACCCAGTACTTC. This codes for CASSFWSGTRPETQYF.

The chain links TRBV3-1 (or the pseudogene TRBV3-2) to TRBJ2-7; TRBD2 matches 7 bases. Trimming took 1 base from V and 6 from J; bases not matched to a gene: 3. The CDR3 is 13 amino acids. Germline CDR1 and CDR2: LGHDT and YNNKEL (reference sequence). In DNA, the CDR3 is TGTGCCAGCAGCCAAGTTACGGGGGGCGAGCAGTACTTC. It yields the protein CASSQVTGGEQYF.